Below, 17 T cell receptor beta chains from the same sample are listed, as sequenced in a study of spatial heterogeneity in lung cancer. Study-level findings and limits: Mutation tallies in tumors tracked expanded intratumoral alpha and beta TCR counts.

TCRdb processed the 5' RACE reads anew with MiXCR; each CDR3 protein has one entry. The sample comprises some 10,000 distinct CDR3 sequences, about 12% of which are singletons, and more than 30% rests with the top ten. Documented time point: sample taken at primary tumor resection. Their antigens are not known. Specimen: lung tumor tissue, collected at surgery. These receptors originate from a male donor with early-stage non-small cell lung cancer.

This clonotype was seen only a few times. This chain uses TRBV28 with TRBJ2-1; D perhaps matches TRBD1 (5 bases). The CDR3 covers 17 residues. V shed 3 bases and J shed 2 bases, with 17 bases lying between them. Germline lookup yields CDR1 MDHEN and CDR2 SYDVKM. The DNA of the CDR3 is TGTGCCAGCAGTTTTAGGGGTGGATTCAGTACCTACAATGAGCAGTTCTTC. Its protein product is CASSFRGGFSTYNEQFF. Full variable domain (remainder filled in from reference TRBV28 and TRBJ2-1): DVKVTQSSRYLVKRTGEKVFLECVQDMDHENMFWYRQDPGLGLRLIYFSYDVKMKEKGDIPEGYSVSREKKERFSLILESASTNQTSMYLCASSFRGGFSTYNEQFFGPGTRLTVL.

This clonotype has only a few counts. V gene TRBV6-1 combines with J gene TRBJ1-1, with 11 bases that match TRBD1. The V gene end was trimmed by 6 bases and the J gene end by 1 base; junction bases not matched to a gene: 4. This CDR3 comprises 15 residues. The germline gives CDR1 MNHNS, CDR2 SASEGT. This CDR3 is CASRRGQGENTEAFF. CDR3 DNA sequence: TGTGCCAGCAGGAGGGGACAGGGGGAGAACACTGAAGCTTTCTTT.

This clonotype was seen ten or more times. The chain combines TRBV6-5 with TRBJ1-1; D is uncertain. The CDR3 totals 14 residues. The V end lost 2 bases, the J end lost 4 bases, and 11 bases lay between the germline ends. Germline CDR1 MNHEY, CDR2 SVGAGI. CDR3 DNA sequence: TGTGCCAGCAGTTACAGGGTACAAAGCACTGAAGCTTTCTTT. Its translation is CASSYRVQSTEAFF.

Turning to this clonotype: Since no conserved phenylalanine or tryptophan closes the CDR3, a read error is the likely cause. This chain uses TRBV10-2 with TRBJ1-5; D is undetermined. This CDR3 is built from 14 residues. V lost 1 base, J lost 3 bases, and 7 bases lay in between. Germline V CDR1 and CDR2: WSHSY, SAAADI. This CDR3 is CASSEWGDNQPQHS. CDR3 bases: TGCGCCAGCAGTGAGTGGGGAGACAATCAGCCCCAGCATTCT.

This clonotype was picked up a small number of times. The chain combines TRBV3-1 with TRBJ1-1; D is perhaps TRBD1 (5 bases). This CDR3 region has 12 residues. The V and J ends lost 2 bases and 9 bases respectively, with 10 bases between them. Germline V gene lookup returns CDR1 LGHDT and CDR2 YNNKEL (reference sequence). The CDR3 reads CASSQRDLQAFF. CDR3 nucleotide sequence: TGTGCCAGCAGCCAAAGGGACCTCCAAGCTTTCTTT.

This clonotype is termed medium-sized (0.01 to 0.1%). The CDR3 nucleotides are TGCGCCAGCAGTGAGGACGGGAACTATGGCTACACCTTC. Translated, it gives CASSEDGNYGYTF. The chain carries TRBV10-2 and TRBJ1-2; no reliable D call. V lost 2 bases and J lost 2, with 6 bases in between. The CDR3 length is 13 residues. CDR1 is WSHSY and CDR2 is SAAADI in the germline V gene.

The rearrangement uses TRBV6-2 or TRBV6-3 and TRBJ1-5, with 7 bases identical to TRBD1. V gave up 9 bases and J gave up 7 bases; unmatched junction bases: 6. The germline V gene encodes CDR1 MNHEY and CDR2 SVGEGT. This CDR3 is built from 12 residues. This CDR3 is CASRQGQQPQHF. The CDR3 nucleotides read TGTGCCAGTCGACAGGGACAACAGCCCCAGCATTTT.

This sequence joins TRBV15 and TRBJ2-7, with unresolved D. CDR1 LNHNV and CDR2 YYDKDF come from the germline V gene (reference sequence). The CDR3 has 13 residues. V lost 0 bases to trimming and J lost 2 bases, with 5 bases between them. This CDR3 is CATSRDPTYEQYF. The DNA of the CDR3 is TGTGCCACCAGCAGAGATCCCACCTACGAGCAGTACTTC.

The chain couples TRBV20-1 to TRBJ1-5; the D gene is possibly TRBD1 (5 bases). This CDR3 region has 13 residues. V was shortened by 6 bases and J by 0 bases, with 9 bases between the two germline ends. Germline V gene data show CDR1 as DFQATT and CDR2 as SNEGSKA (reference sequence). The CDR3 is CSAQGDSNQPQHF. CDR3 nucleotides: TGCAGTGCGCAGGGAGATAGCAATCAGCCCCAGCATTTT.

The sample holds a few counts of this clonotype. V and J are TRBV20-1 and TRBJ1-5, with D unresolved. Deletions cut 2 bases from V and 7 bases from J, with 15 bases between. Germline assignment: CDR1 DFQATT and CDR2 SNEGSKA (reference sequence). This CDR3 is 14 amino acids long. The CDR3 DNA sequence: TGCAGTGCTAGACCCCCCCCCGGGATGCAGCCCCAGCATTTT. Translated, it gives CSARPPPGMQPQHF.

This clonotype was seen a few times. The J gene is TRBJ1-2, the V gene TRBV20-1; D gene unclear. This CDR3 has 13 amino acids. Trimming took 2 bases from V and 4 from J, leaving 11 bases between them. Germline lookup yields CDR1 DFQATT and CDR2 SNEGSKA (reference sequence). CDR3 in amino acids: CSARSMGAYGYTF. CDR3 bases: TGCAGTGCTAGATCGATGGGCGCCTATGGCTACACCTTC.

In its sample, this clonotype was seen many times. The rearrangement uses TRBV5-1 and TRBJ2-5; tentatively, D is TRBD1 (6 bases). Germline loops: CDR1 SGHRS, CDR2 YFSETQ. This CDR3 region has 14 residues. V was clipped by 2 bases and J by 2 bases, with 10 bases between them. Written as DNA, the CDR3 is TGCGCCAGCAGCTTAGGGACACGACAAGAGACCCAGTACTTC. Protein sequence: CASSLGTRQETQYF.

This clonotype was seen a handful of times. CDR3 amino acids: CSVEDNPLRGSNQPQHF. CDR3 DNA sequence: TGCAGCGTTGAAGATAATCCCCTAAGGGGAAGCAATCAGCCCCAGCATTTT. This chain joins TRBV29-1 and TRBJ1-5, with D possibly being TRBD1 (5 bases). The CDR3 sequence is 17 residues long. V was cut by 0 bases and J by 1 base, with 16 bases left in between. Germline V gives CDR1 SQVTM, CDR2 ANQGSEA.

The sample holds many counts of this clonotype. The chain has TRBV19 and TRBJ1-5; 11 bases line up with TRBD1. Unmatched junction bases numbered 13, after V lost 4 bases and J lost 2 bases. The germline V gene encodes CDR1 LNHDA and CDR2 SQIVND (reference sequence). This CDR3 contains 19 residues. CDR3 residues: CASSRDRGSILIGNQPQHF. The CDR3, as DNA: TGTGCCAGTAGTAGGGACAGGGGGAGCATCCTTATTGGCAATCAGCCCCAGCATTTT.

This clonotype was observed once. The junction differs from germline at one of its ends, possibly a read error. The chain joins TRBV4-1 to TRBJ1-3; TRBD1 is a possible D gene (5 bases). This CDR3 has 14 amino acids. Germline V lookup: CDR1 MGHRA, CDR2 YSYEKL. CDR3 region: CASSQDGAGNTINF. The CDR3 DNA reads TGCGCCAGCAGCCAAGATGGGGCTGGAAACACCATAAATTTT.

The rearrangement links TRBV4-1 to TRBJ1-6, with D perhaps matching TRBD1 (5 bases). CDR1 is MGHRA and CDR2 is YSYEKL in the germline V gene. This CDR3 has 16 residues. V was clipped by 0 bases and J by 15 bases, with 21 bases between them. The CDR3 DNA follows: TGCGCCAGCAGCCAAGAAAGGGGCCTGGCGGCCTTGAGCCTCCACTTT. Its protein product is CASSQERGLAALSLHF.

The chain is built from TRBV27 and TRBJ1-5; D not resolved. Trimming left V 4 bases short and J 4 bases short, with 5 bases between. This CDR3 comprises 12 residues. CDR1 and CDR2 (germline): MNHEY, SMNVEV (reference sequence). The CDR3 bases are TGTGCCAGCAGTTCAAGAAATCAGCCCCAGCATTTT. Its translation is CASSSRNQPQHF.